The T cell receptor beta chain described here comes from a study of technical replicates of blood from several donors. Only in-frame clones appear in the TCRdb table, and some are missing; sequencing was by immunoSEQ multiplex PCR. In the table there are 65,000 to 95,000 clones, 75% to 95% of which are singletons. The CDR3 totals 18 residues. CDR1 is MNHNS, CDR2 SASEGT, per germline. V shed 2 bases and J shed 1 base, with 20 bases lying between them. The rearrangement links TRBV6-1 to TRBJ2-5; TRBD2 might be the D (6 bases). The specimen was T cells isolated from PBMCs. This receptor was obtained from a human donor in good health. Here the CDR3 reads CASSESRLAILPQETQYF. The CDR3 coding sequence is TGTGCCAGCAGTGAAAGTAGGCTAGCGATTCTCCCCCAAGAGACCCAGTACTTC.